The 10 T cell receptor beta chains in this list originate from one sample, sequenced in a study of T cell clonality in common variable immunodeficiency (dated by TCRdb to between 2014 and 2017). Library prep was done by the immunoSEQ multiplex PCR assay. This is the immuneACCESS table as TCRdb keeps it, with only in-frame sequences that have V and J called. A part of the clones is gone; compared with another copy, unresolved V genes explain less than half, and the rest is unexplained. The table shows 40,000 to 50,000 clones here, with no singletons. The ten top clones hold over 9.5% of the sample. Material for sequencing was peripheral blood mononuclear cells. The receptors originated from a person between 18 and 75 years old in good health.

This clone occurred many times. The sequenced fragment ends 3 residues before the CDR3 boundary, so the rest is inferred from the germline J gene. The chain has TRBV18 and TRBJ1-5; perhaps TRBD1 as D (5 bases). CDR1 is KGHSH, CDR2 LQKENI, per germline. Deletions cut 3 bases from V and 3 bases from J, with 12 bases between. CDR3 length: 15 residues. CDR3 region: CASSPPRGTNQPQHF. CDR3 DNA (partial): TGTGCCAGCTCACCTCCAAGGGGTACCAATCAGCCC. Complete variable domain (other parts from reference TRBV18 and TRBJ1-5): NAGVMQNPRHLVRRRGQEARLRCSPMKGHSHVYWYRQLPEEGLKFMVYLQKENIIDESGMPKERFSAEFPKEGPSILRIQQVVRGDSAAYFCASSPPRGTNQPQHFGDGTRLSIL.

In this sample, this clone turned up many times. The sequenced fragment ends 3 residues before the CDR3 boundary, so the rest is inferred from the germline J gene. This chain links TRBV6-2 or TRBV6-3 with TRBJ2-3; perhaps TRBD2 as D (5 bases). V lost 5 bases, J lost 6 bases, and 9 bases lay in between. The V gene's germline CDR1 is MNHEY and CDR2 SVGEGT. The length of the CDR3 is 12 residues. The DNA read from the CDR3 is TGTGCCAGCAGTCTCCGGACTGATACG. Its protein is CASSLRTDT. The whole CDR3 sequence reads CASSLRTDTQYF.

In its sample, this clone was seen many times. The CDR3 end falls 3 residues outside the read, so it is completed with the germline J gene. The chain carries TRBV5-4 and TRBJ2-7; possibly TRBD1 for D (6 bases). The CDR3 contains 15 residues. Germline V lookup: CDR1 SGHNT, CDR2 YYREEE (reference sequence). V was shortened by 3 bases and J by 5 bases, with 18 bases between the two germline ends. The CDR3: CASSSPRAGENEQYF. CDR3 bases read: TGTGCCAGCAGCTCACCCAGGGCAGGGGAAAACGAG.

This clone was detected ten times or more. Read data end 3 residues before the CDR3 end; the end is taken from the germline J gene. This chain links TRBV7-9 with TRBJ1-1, with D possibly matching TRBD1 (6 bases). The CDR3 contains 14 residues. Trimming pared 2 bases from V and 5 bases from J, leaving 12 bases between. In germline, CDR1 is SEHNR, CDR2 FQNEAQ (reference sequence). CDR3: CASSLNQGRTEAFF. The covered CDR3 bases are TGTGCCAGCAGCTTAAATCAGGGGCGGACTGAA.

This clone was detected many times. With the read ending 3 residues before the CDR3 end, the germline J gene is used to fill in that end. The chain employs TRBV20-1 and TRBJ2-7; either TRBD1 or TRBD2 may supply D (7 bases each). The CDR3 length is 13 residues. Germline CDR1 reads DFQATT; CDR2 reads SNEGSKA (reference sequence). V lost 6 bases to trimming and J lost 3 bases, with 15 bases between them. The sequenced CDR3 bases are TGCAGTGCCCGAGCGGGACAGAGCTACGAG. It codes for CSARAGQSYE. The CDR3 reads in full as CSARAGQSYEQYF.

This clone has a count of ten or more. Read coverage stops 3 residues before the CDR3 terminus; the germline J gene supplies the remainder. The gene calls are TRBV20-1 and TRBJ2-1; perhaps TRBD2 as D (5 bases). The CDR3 contains 16 residues. V was shortened by 1 base and J by 3 bases, with 16 bases between the two germline ends. CDR1 is DFQATT and CDR2 is SNEGSKA in the germline V gene (reference sequence). Incomplete CDR3 DNA: TGCAGTGCTAGAGTCCTACATGGACTCAGCTACAATGAG. It specifies CSARVLHGLSYNE. Given in full, the CDR3 is CSARVLHGLSYNEQFF.

In this sample, this clone turned up many times. The sequence runs out 3 residues before the end of the CDR3; the remainder is reconstructed from the germline J gene. The V and J genes are TRBV7-3 and TRBJ1-1; TRBD1 matches at 7 bases. V lost 5 bases, J lost 1 base, and 1 base stayed unmatched. The CDR3 covers 13 residues. Germline CDR1 reads SGHTA; CDR2 reads FQGTGA. CDR3 DNA (partial): TGTGCCAGCAGCAGGGGGCGGAACACTGAA. It translates to CASSRGRNTE. The CDR3 in full is CASSRGRNTEAFF.

This clone was detected ten times or more. The read is 3 residues too short to cover the CDR3 end, so that end is filled in from the germline J gene. The genes are TRBV18 and TRBJ2-5; maybe TRBD1 (6 bases). Deletions cut 4 bases from V and 6 bases from J, with 18 bases between. This CDR3 is built from 15 residues. Per the germline V gene, CDR1 is KGHSH and CDR2 is LQKENI. The CDR3 bases that were read are TGTGCCAGCTCACGCCCCCTCGAGGGGGTGAAGACC. Translated: CASSRPLEGVKT. The CDR3 as a whole reads CASSRPLEGVKTQYF. Full variable domain (missing parts from reference TRBV18 and TRBJ2-5): NAGVMQNPRHLVRRRGQEARLRCSPMKGHSHVYWYRQLPEEGLKFMVYLQKENIIDESGMPKERFSAEFPKEGPSILRIQQVVRGDSAAYFCASSRPLEGVKTQYFGPGTRLLVL.

This clone was seen many times. The read ends 3 residues shy of where the CDR3 ends; the end is completed using the germline J gene. V and J are TRBV24-1 and TRBJ2-5; D is undetermined. Germline V gene sequence: CDR1 KGHDR, CDR2 SFDVKD. The ends were cut back, 2 bases at V and 4 bases at J, with 4 bases in the middle. This CDR3 comprises 12 residues. The part of the CDR3 DNA that was read is TGTGCCACCAGTGATTCGGGAGAGACC. Its translation is CATSDSGET. The CDR3 as a whole reads CATSDSGETQYF.

This clone was detected many times. The read ends 3 residues early relative to the CDR3; the germline J gene fills the gap. The V call is TRBV13, the J call TRBJ2-1; 13 bases map to TRBD2. Germline loops: CDR1 PRHDT, CDR2 FYEKMQ (reference sequence). The ends lost 4 bases at V and 1 base at J; junction bases unmatched: 1. The CDR3 sequence is 16 residues long. The CDR3 region is CASSSGLAGSYNEQFF. The CDR3 bases that were read are TGTGCCAGCAGCTCGGGACTAGCGGGATCCTACAATGAG. The full variable domain, its missing parts supplied by reference TRBV13 and TRBJ2-1, is AAGVIQSPRHLIKEKRETATLKCYPIPRHDTVYWYQQGPGQDPQFLISFYEKMQSDKGSIPDRFSAQQFSDYHSELNMSSLELGDSALYFCASSSGLAGSYNEQFFGPGTRLTVL.